The 8 T cell receptor beta chains given below trace back to one sample, sequenced in a study of monozygotic twins with inflammatory bowel disease. No DNA is given; TCRdb re-called the 5' RACE reads and lists each CDR3 protein once. The sample table sets out around 190,000 distinct CDR3 sequences. Input material: blood. These receptors were collected from a human donor with ulcerative colitis or Crohn's disease, or a healthy co-twin of an affected twin (not recorded which).

This sequence joins TRBV7-6 and TRBJ2-3; lacking DNA, the TRBD1 call made by TCRdb goes unchecked. The CDR3 runs 16 residues. The germline CDR1 and CDR2 sequences are SGHVS and FNYEAQ. CDR3: CASSSGTSLNGGTQYF.

This chain's CDR3 is CASSLGGTVSYEQYF. The chain has TRBV12-3 or TRBV12-4 and TRBJ2-7; the TRBD1 assignment by TCRdb is unverifiable without DNA. The CDR3 contains 15 residues.

The V gene is TRBV12-3 or TRBV12-4, the J gene TRBJ1-2; the D call from TCRdb, TRBD1, cannot be confirmed without DNA. This CDR3 has 13 residues. The CDR3 is CASRRDSYYGYTF.

V usage is TRBV7-7 and J usage is TRBJ1-3. This CDR3 has 14 residues. Germline V gene sequence: CDR1 SSHAT, CDR2 FNYEAQ (reference sequence). The CDR3 region is CASSPSPSGNTIYF.

This CDR3 is CASSPLDSSYEQYF. This chain links TRBV14 with TRBJ2-7. This CDR3 is 14 amino acids long. CDR1 is SGHDN, CDR2 FVKESK, per germline. Supplemented by reference TRBV14 and TRBJ2-7, the full variable domain reads EAGVTQFPSHSVIEKGQTVTLRCDPISGHDNLYWYRRVMGKEIKFLLHFVKESKQDESGMPNNRFLAERTGGTYSTLKVQPAELEDSGVYFCASSPLDSSYEQYFGPGTRLTVT.

The chain links TRBV6-2 or TRBV6-3 to TRBJ2-7; TCRdb calls TRBD1, which cannot be checked without DNA. This CDR3 is built from 14 residues. Germline lookup yields CDR1 MNHEY and CDR2 SVGEGT. The CDR3 region is CASTADSTSYEQYF.

V and J are TRBV12-3 or TRBV12-4 and TRBJ2-7. This CDR3 has 14 residues. The CDR3 region is CASRKGYTSDEQYF.

The genes are TRBV6-5 and TRBJ1-5; there is no DNA to check the TCRdb D call of TRBD1. CDR1 and CDR2 (germline): MNHEY, SVGAGI. The CDR3 loop spans 15 amino acids. The CDR3 loop reads CASSSLQGGYQPQHF.